The clone carrying this T cell receptor beta chain was found many times. This record belongs to a study of T cells after yellow fever vaccination. Study background: For low cell numbers, libraries were made with SMART-Seq v4 Ultra Low Input.

Germline CDR1 is MNHNS and CDR2 is SASEGT. The CDR3 sequence is 15 residues long. The J segment lost 0 bases and the V segment lost 6 bases, leaving 7 bases of the junction unmatched. TCRdb fed the 5' RACE reads into MiXCR, producing one record per CDR3 protein. The sample lists some 100,000 distinct CDR3 sequences; more than 5.5% were seen once. The sequencing here drew on CD4+ T cells sorted from PBMCs, taken around 45 days after the first yellow fever vaccination. The V gene is TRBV6-1, the J gene TRBJ1-1; 7 nucleotides agree with TRBD1. The TCR comes from a man aged 18 to 35 who received the YFV17D yellow fever vaccine. CDR3 nucleotides: TGTGCCAGCAGGATTACAGGGGCTATGAACACTGAAGCTTTCTTT. Protein sequence: CASRITGAMNTEAFF.